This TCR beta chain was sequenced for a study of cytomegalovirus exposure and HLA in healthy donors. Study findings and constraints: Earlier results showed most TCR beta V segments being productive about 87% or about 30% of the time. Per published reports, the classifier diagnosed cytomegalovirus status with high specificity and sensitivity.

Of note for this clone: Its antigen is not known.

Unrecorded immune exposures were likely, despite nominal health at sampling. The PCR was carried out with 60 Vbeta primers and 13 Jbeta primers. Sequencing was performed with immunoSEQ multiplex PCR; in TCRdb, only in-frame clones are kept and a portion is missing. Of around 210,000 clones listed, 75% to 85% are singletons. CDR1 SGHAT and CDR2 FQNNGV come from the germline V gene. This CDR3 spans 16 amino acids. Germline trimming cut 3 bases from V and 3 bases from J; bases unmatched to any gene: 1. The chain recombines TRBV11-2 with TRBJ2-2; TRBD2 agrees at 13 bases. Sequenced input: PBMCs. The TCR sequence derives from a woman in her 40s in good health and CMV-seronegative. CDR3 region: CASSFGLAGDTGELFF. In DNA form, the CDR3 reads TGTGCCAGCAGCTTCGGACTAGCGGGAGACACCGGGGAGCTGTTTTTT.